These T cell receptor beta chains were read from a single sample in a study of identical twins. Each CDR3 protein is one row after TCRdb ran MiXCR on the 5' RACE reads. This repertoire shows 400,000 to 500,000 distinct CDR3 sequences, about 18% found once; its top ten account for roughly 12%. The sequenced sample was naive T cells sorted from blood. These receptor sequences come from a man aged 50-59 years in good health. Each CDR3 is given with its conserved first and last residue. D genes are given only for firm matches. Only part of the rows carry a size: once, few, many, or a class if the clone is expanded.

j_call: TRBJ2-1
cdr3_length: 14
clone_size: many
v_call: TRBV5-1
d_call: NA
cdr3_nt: TGCGCCAGCAGCGAAATGGGGGTCGACAATGAGCAGTTCTTC
cdr3_aa: CASSEMGVDNEQFF

j_call: TRBJ2-7
cdr3_length: 13
clone_size: few
v_call: TRBV7-2
d_call: NA
cdr3_nt: TGTGCCAGCAGCCCGACCGACGAGGGGGGATTGTACTTC
cdr3_aa: CASSPTDEGGLYF

j_call: TRBJ1-5
cdr3_length: 16
clone_size: many
v_call: TRBV5-6
d_call: TRBD1
cdr3_nt: TGTGCCAGCAGCGTGGGGGGACAGGGGGCAAATCAGCCCCAGCATTTT
cdr3_aa: CASSVGGQGANQPQHF

j_call: TRBJ2-3
cdr3_length: 14
clone_size: many
v_call: TRBV5-1
d_call: NA
cdr3_nt: TGCGCCAGCCAGACAGGGACTTACACAGATACGCAGTATTTT
cdr3_aa: CASQTGTYTDTQYF

j_call: TRBJ2-1
cdr3_length: 13
clone_size: NA
v_call: TRBV5-1
d_call: NA
cdr3_nt: TGCGCCAGCAGCGGATCCGACCACGATGAGCAGTTCTTC
cdr3_aa: CASSGSDHDEQFF

j_call: TRBJ2-7
cdr3_length: 12
clone_size: NA
v_call: TRBV25-1
d_call: TRBD1
cdr3_nt: TGTGCCAGCCGCGGGACAGGGTACGAGCAGTACTTC
cdr3_aa: CASRGTGYEQYF

j_call: TRBJ1-6
cdr3_length: 20
clone_size: many
v_call: TRBV11-2
d_call: NA
cdr3_nt: TGTGCCAGCAGCCAACGATACGGACAGCTCAAAGGGATCTATAATTCACCCCTCCACTTT
cdr3_aa: CASSQRYGQLKGIYNSPLHF

j_call: TRBJ2-5
cdr3_length: 14
clone_size: NA
v_call: TRBV5-1
d_call: TRBD2
cdr3_nt: TGCGCCAGCAGCTCCTTAGCGGGGGGAGAGACCCAGTACTTC
cdr3_aa: CASSSLAGGETQYF

j_call: TRBJ1-2
cdr3_length: 14
clone_size: many
v_call: TRBV10-3
d_call: NA
cdr3_nt: TGTGCCATCAGTCAGGAAGGGACTGTCTATGGCTACACCTTC
cdr3_aa: CAISQEGTVYGYTF

j_call: TRBJ2-1
cdr3_length: 16
clone_size: few
v_call: TRBV5-1
d_call: NA
cdr3_nt: TGCGCCAGCAGCTTGGGGGGCGGCATCTCCTACAATGAGCAGTTCTTC
cdr3_aa: CASSLGGGISYNEQFF

j_call: TRBJ2-2
cdr3_length: 17
clone_size: NA
v_call: TRBV4-2
d_call: TRBD2
cdr3_nt: TGTGCCAGCAGCCAAGAGCCTAGCGGGGTGAACACCGGGGAGCTGTTTTTT
cdr3_aa: CASSQEPSGVNTGELFF

j_call: TRBJ2-7
cdr3_length: 15
clone_size: many
v_call: TRBV4-1
d_call: TRBD1
cdr3_nt: TGCGCCAGCAGCCAATCGTACAGGGGGCCCGACGAGCAGTACTTC
cdr3_aa: CASSQSYRGPDEQYF

j_call: TRBJ2-2
cdr3_length: 16
clone_size: many
v_call: TRBV29-1
d_call: NA
cdr3_nt: TGCAGCGTTGAAGAAAGGCGCAGGGGGAACACCGGGGAGCTGTTTTTT
cdr3_aa: CSVEERRRGNTGELFF

j_call: TRBJ2-7
cdr3_length: 18
clone_size: NA
v_call: TRBV6-1
d_call: TRBD2
cdr3_nt: TGTGCCAGCAGTAAGGCGTCCCTGACTAGCGGGGACTCCTACGAGCAGTACTTC
cdr3_aa: CASSKASLTSGDSYEQYF